Reported below is one TCR beta chain. The data are from a study of blood T cell repertoires in COVID-19. Study background: COVID-19 samples collected from the United States, Italy and Spain covered acute and convalescent phases. Nucleic acid was either cDNA or gDNA, and it came from T cells, B-cell-depleted T cells, or PBMCs.

Here immunoSEQ multiplex PCR was the method, and the copy in TCRdb shows in-frame clones only, minus some. Found here are over 200,000 clones, approximately 89% of them singletons; the top ten hold 2% to 2.5%. Germline-derived CDR1 and CDR2 are WNHNN and SYGVQD (reference sequence). Trimming removed 2 bases from V and 4 bases from J, with 8 bases in between. This CDR3 is built from 14 residues. The TCR sequence derives from a woman aged 40 to 50 with acute COVID-19. The sequenced material came from PBMCs or T cells enriched from blood (not recorded which). V is TRBV10-1 and J is TRBJ2-2; no reliable D call. CDR3 loop: CASSETLGTGELFF. CDR3 in DNA: TGCGCCAGCAGTGAGACTCTAGGCACCGGGGAGCTGTTTTTT.